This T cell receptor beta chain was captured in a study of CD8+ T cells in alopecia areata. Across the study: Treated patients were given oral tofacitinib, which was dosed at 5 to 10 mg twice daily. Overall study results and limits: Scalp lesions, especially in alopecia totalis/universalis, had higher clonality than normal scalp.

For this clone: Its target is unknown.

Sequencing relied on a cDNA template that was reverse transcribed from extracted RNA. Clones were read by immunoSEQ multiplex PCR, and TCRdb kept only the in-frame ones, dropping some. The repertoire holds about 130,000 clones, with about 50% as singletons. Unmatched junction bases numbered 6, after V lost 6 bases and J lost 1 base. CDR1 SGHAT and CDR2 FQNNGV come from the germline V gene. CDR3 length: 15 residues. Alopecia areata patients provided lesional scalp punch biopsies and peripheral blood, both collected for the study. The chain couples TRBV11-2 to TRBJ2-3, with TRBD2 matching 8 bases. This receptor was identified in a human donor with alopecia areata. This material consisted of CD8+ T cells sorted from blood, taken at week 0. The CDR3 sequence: CASSFGGGGTDTQYF. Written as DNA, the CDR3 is TGTGCCAGCAGTTTCGGGGGGGGTGGCACAGATACGCAGTATTTT.